The 26 T cell receptor beta chains reported below all come from one sample, sequenced in a study of beta chain features in type 1 diabetes. Reverse transcription of all isolated RNA meant that expressed TCRB transcripts were sequenced. TCRdb's copy holds only in-frame clones and misses some; the assay was immunoSEQ multiplex PCR. This table has 300,000 to 400,000 clones, 7% to 9% appearing once. Sequencing was performed on central memory CD4+ T cells from blood. These TCRs come from a woman under 30 in good health.

This clone was observed a handful of times. Other DNA sequences of this sample code for an identical CDR3. J is TRBJ2-5 and V is TRBV28, with 8 bases that match TRBD2. V was clipped by 2 bases and J by 1 base; unmatched bases: 0. The CDR3 contains 14 residues. Per the germline V gene, CDR1 is MDHEN and CDR2 is SYDVKM. The chain's CDR3 is CASSLAGGQETQYF. The CDR3 nucleotides are TGTGCCAGCAGTTTAGCGGGAGGCCAAGAGACCCAGTACTTC.

There are a few counts of this clone. The V gene is TRBV11-2, the J gene TRBJ2-3; D uncertain. There are 12 residues in the CDR3. Trimming took 5 bases from V and 5 from J, leaving 8 bases between them. Germline V gives CDR1 SGHAT, CDR2 FQNNGV. The CDR3 DNA follows: TGTGCCAGCAGCGTCTTTGGAGATACGCAGTATTTT. It yields the protein CASSVFGDTQYF.

The V and J genes are TRBV10-3 and TRBJ1-3, with 10 bases matching TRBD1. CDR1 and CDR2 (germline): ENHRY, SYGVKD. V trimming: 6 bases; J trimming: 0 bases; junction bases outside the gene matches: 5. This CDR3 comprises 16 residues. CDR3 sequence reads: CAISDRGPNSGNTIYF. The CDR3 nucleotides are TGTGCCATCAGCGACAGGGGGCCTAACTCTGGAAACACCATATATTTT.

In the case of this clone: The junction shows a germline mismatch at one end, possibly a read error. The V and J genes are TRBV7-7 and TRBJ1-2; 10 nucleotides agree with TRBD1. The CDR3 contains 19 residues. Germline loops: CDR1 SSHAT, CDR2 FNYEAQ (reference sequence). The CDR3 sequence: CASSLEKTGGATSHYGYTF. The CDR3 nucleotides are TGTGCTAGCAGCTTAGAAAAGACAGGGGGCGCGACGAGTCACTATGGCTACACCTTC.

V usage is TRBV6-5 and J usage is TRBJ2-1; the D is unclear. Trimming took 5 bases from V and 4 from J, leaving 12 bases between them. The CDR3 loop spans 14 amino acids. Germline values: CDR1 MNHEY, CDR2 SVGAGI. As DNA, the CDR3 is TGTGCCAGCAGTGAATGGGCGGCTTACAATGAGCAGTTCTTC. It yields the protein CASSEWAAYNEQFF.

This clone was seen a handful of times. The V call is TRBV6-5, the J call TRBJ2-3; possible D gene TRBD1, 6 bases. Trimming took off 0 bases at V and 8 bases at J, with 12 bases between the two ends. There are 14 residues in the CDR3. Per the germline V gene, CDR1 is MNHEY and CDR2 is SVGAGI. In DNA form, the CDR3 reads TGTGCCAGCAGTTACTCACAACAGGGCGGTACGCAGTATTTT. This sequence encodes CASSYSQQGGTQYF.

The sample holds a few counts of this clone. V and J are TRBV28 and TRBJ1-5; TRBD1 is a possible D gene (6 bases). CDR1 and CDR2 from the germline V gene are MDHEN and SYDVKM. This CDR3 comprises 17 residues. The ends were cut back, 1 base at V and 0 bases at J, with 13 bases in the middle. The CDR3 nucleotides read TGTGCCAGCAGTTTATACTTCGGGGGCGGTAGCAATCAGCCCCAGCATTTT. It encodes CASSLYFGGGSNQPQHF.

The chain couples TRBV21-1 to TRBJ2-7; TRBD2, as called in the table, went unchecked against the DNA. TRBV21-1 represents a pseudogene. The CDR3 spans 16 residues. CDR3 amino acids: CASSRTWREQVYEQYF. CDR3 nucleotides: TGTGCCAGCAGCCGAACGTGGCGGGAACAGGTCTACGAGCAGTACTTC.

This clone was counted only a few times. The junction departs from the called germline gene at one end, perhaps through a read error. The rearrangement joins TRBV27 to TRBJ1-1; 8 bases map to TRBD1. Looked up from germline, CDR1 is MNHEY and CDR2 is SMNVEV (reference sequence). The CDR3 length is 13 residues. In DNA, the CDR3 is TGTGCCAGCAGTCATCCGGGACAGGTCCATCCCCTTTTT. This sequence encodes CASSHPGQVHPLF.

The chain recombines TRBV28 with TRBJ1-5; D is unclear. The CDR3 extends over 11 amino acids. Germline V gives CDR1 MDHEN, CDR2 SYDVKM. V lost 4 bases to trimming and J lost 6 bases, with 4 bases between them. CDR3 amino acids: CASSSVQPQHF. In nucleotides, the CDR3 is TGTGCCAGCAGTTCCGTTCAGCCCCAGCATTTT.

J is TRBJ2-1 and V is TRBV5-1; 13 nucleotides align to TRBD2. This CDR3 is built from 15 residues. Trimming took 0 bases from V and 15 from J; bases not matched to a gene: 9. Germline V gene lookup returns CDR1 SGHRS and CDR2 YFSETQ. Here the CDR3 DNA reads TGCGCCAGCAGCTTGGCCTGGGGACTAGCGGGATTGTGGTTCTTC. It is translated as CASSLAWGLAGLWFF.

This clone was detected a few times. The chain combines TRBV5-1 with TRBJ2-5; tentatively, D is TRBD2 (6 bases). CDR1 is SGHRS and CDR2 is YFSETQ in the germline V gene. The length of the CDR3 is 14 residues. V dropped 4 bases and J dropped 5 bases, with 15 bases sitting between them. The CDR3 DNA follows: TGCGCCAGCAGCCCGATTCTAGCGAGGGAGACCCAGTACTTC. This codes for CASSPILARETQYF.

This clone was seen repeatedly, ten times or more. This chain uses TRBV10-3 with TRBJ2-1; no clear D. Germline lookup yields CDR1 ENHRY and CDR2 SYGVKD. The CDR3 covers 15 residues. V dropped 0 bases and J dropped 12 bases, with 18 bases sitting between them. The CDR3: CAISESERTSGGQFF. CDR3 DNA: TGTGCCATCAGTGAGTCGGAAAGGACCTCCGGCGGGCAGTTCTTC.

This clone occurred a few times. The J gene is TRBJ2-2, the V gene TRBV15; perhaps TRBD1 as D (6 bases). This CDR3 contains 14 residues. The germline CDR1 and CDR2 sequences are LNHNV and YYDKDF (reference sequence). V lost 4 bases and J lost 5, with 11 bases in between. CDR3 region: CATSNGQNTGELFF. The CDR3 coding sequence is TGTGCCACCAGCAACGGACAGAATACCGGGGAGCTGTTTTTT.

Remarks on this clone: This CDR3 is also generated by other DNA sequences in the sample. The chain is built from TRBV7-9 and TRBJ1-2; 9 bases line up with TRBD1. Looked up from germline, CDR1 is SEHNR and CDR2 is FQNEAQ (reference sequence). The trim removed 1 base at V and 6 bases at J, leaving 3 bases unmatched. CDR3 length: 14 amino acids. This chain's CDR3 is CASSLGGQGNGYTF. The DNA for the CDR3 is TGTGCCAGCAGCTTAGGGGGACAGGGTAATGGCTACACCTTC.

V usage is TRBV9 and J usage is TRBJ2-5; no definite D call. Deletions cut 0 bases from V and 0 bases from J, with 9 bases between. CDR1 is SGDLS and CDR2 is YYNGEE in the germline V gene. The CDR3 covers 15 residues. CDR3 region: CASSVEGRYQETQYF. CDR3 sequence (DNA): TGTGCCAGCAGCGTAGAGGGCAGGTACCAAGAGACCCAGTACTTC.

This clone was observed a handful of times. The chain couples TRBV10-2 to TRBJ2-7; TRBD2 aligns across 10 bases. The germline CDR1 and CDR2 sequences are WSHSY and SAAADI. V lost 4 bases, J lost 1 base, and 4 bases stayed unmatched. This CDR3 is 15 amino acids long. The DNA for the CDR3 is TGCGCCAGCAGTGGCCCAGCGGGAGGGTCCTACGAGCAGTACTTC. Translating it yields CASSGPAGGSYEQYF.

V gene TRBV18 combines with J gene TRBJ2-5; no firm D call. The CDR3 extends over 13 amino acids. V was clipped by 4 bases and J by 2 bases, with 8 bases between them. Germline V gene sequence: CDR1 KGHSH, CDR2 LQKENI. CDR3 sequence: CASSLMAQETQYF. The DNA for the CDR3 is TGTGCCAGCTCACTAATGGCGCAAGAGACCCAGTACTTC. Looking up the rest from reference TRBV18 and TRBJ2-5 gives the full variable domain: NAGVMQNPRHLVRRRGQEARLRCSPMKGHSHVYWYRQLPEEGLKFMVYLQKENIIDESGMPKERFSAEFPKEGPSILRIQQVVRGDSAAYFCASSLMAQETQYFGPGTRLLVL.

The rearrangement links TRBV7-9 to TRBJ2-7; D is undetermined. The CDR3 runs to 13 residues. V lost 3 bases and J 4 bases, leaving 10 bases between the germline ends. Germline-derived CDR1 and CDR2 are SEHNR and FQNEAQ (reference sequence). The CDR3 spells CASSFPNEYEQYF. The CDR3 coding sequence is TGTGCCAGCAGCTTTCCTAACGAGTACGAGCAGTACTTC.

This clone was seen ten or more times. V usage is TRBV19 and J usage is TRBJ2-4; D perhaps matches TRBD2 (6 bases). This CDR3 spans 15 amino acids. CDR1 is LNHDA and CDR2 is SQIVND in the germline V gene (reference sequence). V lost 3 bases to trimming and J lost 8 bases, with 17 bases between them. CDR3 bases: TGTGCCAGTAGTATTGCACTAGCACTTGGAGACATTCAGTACTTC. Translated: CASSIALALGDIQYF. The variable domain in full, completed from reference TRBV19 and TRBJ2-4, reads DGGITQSPKYLFRKEGQNVTLSCEQNLNHDAMYWYRQDPGQGLRLIYYSQIVNDFQKGDIAEGYSVSREKKESFPLTVTSAQKNPTAFYLCASSIALALGDIQYFGAGTRLSVL.

The chain is built from TRBV7-9 and TRBJ2-7; 8 bases are shared with TRBD2. CDR3 length: 18 residues. Germline V gene lookup returns CDR1 SEHNR and CDR2 FQNEAQ (reference sequence). V was pared by 5 bases and J by 0 bases, with 15 bases of the junction left unmatched. The CDR3 spells CASSPRWVMSGSSYEQYF. The CDR3 DNA reads as TGTGCCAGCAGCCCGCGATGGGTGATGAGCGGGAGCTCCTACGAGCAGTACTTC.

This clone was seen a few times. The chain employs TRBV7-9 and TRBJ2-5; D is perhaps TRBD2 (5 bases). The end of the DNA is better explained by TRBJ2-7, so the J call may be wrong. This CDR3 comprises 14 residues. CDR1 and CDR2 from the germline V gene are SEHNR and FQNEAQ (reference sequence). The CDR3 DNA is TGTGCCAGCAGCAGGACTCCTGTGATGGACGAGCAGTACTTC. Translating gives CASSRTPVMDEQYF.

The J gene is TRBJ2-5, the V gene TRBV5-1; D may be TRBD1 (6 bases). The CDR3 extends over 15 amino acids. Germline assignment: CDR1 SGHRS and CDR2 YFSETQ. V was pared by 0 bases and J by 5 bases, with 14 bases between. The DNA for the CDR3 is TGCGCCAGCAGCTTGGGCGACAGGCCATCGGAGACCCAGTACTTC. This sequence encodes CASSLGDRPSETQYF.

The sample holds a few counts of this clone. This rearrangement joins TRBV11-1 to TRBJ2-3; 10 bases map to TRBD1. The CDR3 spans 14 residues. The germline V gene has CDR1 SGHAT and CDR2 FQDESV (reference sequence). V lost 5 bases, J lost 5 bases, and 4 bases stayed unmatched. CDR3 in amino acids: CASSAGQGIDTQYF. In nucleotides, the CDR3 is TGTGCCAGCAGCGCGGGACAGGGGATAGATACGCAGTATTTT.

Comments on this clone: This likely traces to a read error, being one base from a far larger clone. In the same sample, other DNA sequences code for this CDR3. The chain uses TRBV6-6 and TRBJ1-1, with D hard to call. The germline V and J ends were trimmed by 4 bases and 1 base, with 7 bases remaining between them. The CDR3 contains 13 residues. Germline V gives CDR1 MNHNY, CDR2 SVGAGI (reference sequence). CDR3 DNA: TGTGCCAGCAGTTCACAGAGGAACACTGAAGCTTTCTTT. It yields the protein CASSSQRNTEAFF.

This clone was seen only once. The CDR3 sequence is CASSLGSGARYGYTF. The CDR3, as DNA: TGTGCCAGCAGCTTAGGGTCAGGGGCCCGCTATGGCTACACCTTC. The V gene is TRBV7-2, the J gene TRBJ1-2; weak D call: TRBD1 (6 bases). CDR1 is SGHTA, CDR2 FQGNSA, per germline. V shed 1 base and J shed 4 bases, with 13 bases lying between them. The CDR3 has 15 residues.